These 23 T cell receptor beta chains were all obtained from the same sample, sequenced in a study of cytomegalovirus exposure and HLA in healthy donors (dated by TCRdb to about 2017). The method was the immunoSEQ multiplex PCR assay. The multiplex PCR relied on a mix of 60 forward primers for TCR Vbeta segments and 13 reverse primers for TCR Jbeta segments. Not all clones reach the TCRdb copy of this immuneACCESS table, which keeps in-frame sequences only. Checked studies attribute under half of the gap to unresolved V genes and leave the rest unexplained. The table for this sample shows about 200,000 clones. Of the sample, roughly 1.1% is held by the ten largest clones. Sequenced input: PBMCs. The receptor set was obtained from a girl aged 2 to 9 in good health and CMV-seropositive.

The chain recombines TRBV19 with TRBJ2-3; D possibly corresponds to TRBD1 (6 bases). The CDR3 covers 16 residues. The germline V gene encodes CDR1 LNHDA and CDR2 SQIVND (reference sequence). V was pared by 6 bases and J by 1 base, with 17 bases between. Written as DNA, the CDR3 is TGTGCCAGTAGGACAGGACCGACGCCGGGCACAGATACGCAGTATTTT. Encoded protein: CASRTGPTPGTDTQYF.

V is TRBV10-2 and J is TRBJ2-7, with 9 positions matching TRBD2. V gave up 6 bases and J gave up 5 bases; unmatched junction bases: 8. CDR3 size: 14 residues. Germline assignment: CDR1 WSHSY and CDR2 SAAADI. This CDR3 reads CASRPSGNHNEQYF. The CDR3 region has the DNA TGCGCCAGCAGACCTAGCGGGAACCACAACGAGCAGTACTTC.

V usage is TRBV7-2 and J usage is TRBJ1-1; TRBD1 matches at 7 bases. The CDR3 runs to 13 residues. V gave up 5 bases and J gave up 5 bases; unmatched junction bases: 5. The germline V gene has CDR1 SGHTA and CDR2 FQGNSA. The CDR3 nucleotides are TGTGCCAGCAGCCCAGGGGGTTTTACTGAAGCTTTCTTT. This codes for CASSPGGFTEAFF.

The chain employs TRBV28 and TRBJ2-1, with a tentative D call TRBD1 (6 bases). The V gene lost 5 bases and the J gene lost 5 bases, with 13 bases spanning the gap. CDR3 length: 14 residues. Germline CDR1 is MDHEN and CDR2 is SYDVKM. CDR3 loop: CASSPWGQDNEQFF. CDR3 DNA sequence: TGTGCCAGCAGTCCCTGGGGGCAAGACAATGAGCAGTTCTTC. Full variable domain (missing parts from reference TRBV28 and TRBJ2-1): DVKVTQSSRYLVKRTGEKVFLECVQDMDHENMFWYRQDPGLGLRLIYFSYDVKMKEKGDIPEGYSVSREKKERFSLILESASTNQTSMYLCASSPWGQDNEQFFGPGTRLTVL.

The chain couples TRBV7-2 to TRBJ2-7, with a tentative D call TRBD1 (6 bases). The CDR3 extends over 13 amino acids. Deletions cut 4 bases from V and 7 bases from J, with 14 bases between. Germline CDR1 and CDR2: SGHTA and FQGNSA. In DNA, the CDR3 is TGTGCCAGCAGCTCAGGGGCAAGACAAGAGCAGTACTTC. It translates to CASSSGARQEQYF. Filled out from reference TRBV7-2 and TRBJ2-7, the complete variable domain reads GAGVSQSPSNKVTEKGKDVELRCDPISGHTALYWYRQSLGQGLEFLIYFQGNSAPDKSGLPSDRFSAERTGGSVSTLTIQRTQQEDSAVYLCASSSGARQEQYFGPGTRLTVT.

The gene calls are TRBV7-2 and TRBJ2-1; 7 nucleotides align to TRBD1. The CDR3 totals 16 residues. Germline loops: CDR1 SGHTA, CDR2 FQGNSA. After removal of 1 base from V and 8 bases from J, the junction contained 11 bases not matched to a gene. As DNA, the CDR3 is TGTGCCAGCAGCTTAGGGGGGACAGTTAAGTTTCATGAGCAGTTCTTC. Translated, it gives CASSLGGTVKFHEQFF. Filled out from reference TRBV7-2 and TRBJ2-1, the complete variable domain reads GAGVSQSPSNKVTEKGKDVELRCDPISGHTALYWYRQSLGQGLEFLIYFQGNSAPDKSGLPSDRFSAERTGGSVSTLTIQRTQQEDSAVYLCASSLGGTVKFHEQFFGPGTRLTVL.

The DNA for the CDR3 is TGTGCCAGCAGTTACTCGATCGTCGGGGGCTACGAGCAGTACTTC. Translation gives CASSYSIVGGYEQYF. This sequence joins TRBV6-5 and TRBJ2-7, with a tentative D call TRBD2 (6 bases). V lost 0 bases and J 3 bases, leaving 12 bases between the germline ends. CDR3 length: 15 amino acids. CDR1 and CDR2 from the germline V gene are MNHEY and SVGAGI.

Written as DNA, the CDR3 is TGTGCCAGCAGTTACAATTCGCTAGCGGGAGGATACGAGCAGTACTTC. It translates to CASSYNSLAGGYEQYF. The V gene is TRBV6-5, the J gene TRBJ2-7; 11 bases agree with TRBD2. Germline values: CDR1 MNHEY, CDR2 SVGAGI. The length of the CDR3 is 16 residues. J gave up 4 bases and V 2 bases, and 7 bases lay outside the gene matches.

For the CDR3, the DNA is TGTGCCAGCAGTGAAAGGGTGGGGCTCCGCTCCTACGAGCAGTACTTC. Its protein is CASSERVGLRSYEQYF. V is TRBV6-1 and J is TRBJ2-7, with D possibly TRBD1 on 5 matching bases. This CDR3 contains 16 residues. Germline-derived CDR1 and CDR2 are MNHNS and SASEGT. The germline V and J ends were trimmed by 2 bases and 0 bases, with 14 bases remaining between them.

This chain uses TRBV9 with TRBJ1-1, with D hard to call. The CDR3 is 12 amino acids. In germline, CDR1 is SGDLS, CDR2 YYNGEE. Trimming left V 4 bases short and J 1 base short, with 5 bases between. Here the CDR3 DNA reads TGTGCCAGCAGCCGCAGGAACACTGAAGCTTTCTTT. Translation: CASSRRNTEAFF.

The chain's CDR3 is CATSRDRLPGEKLFF. CDR3 in DNA: TGTGCCACCAGCAGAGATCGACTACCCGGGGAAAAACTGTTTTTT. This chain joins TRBV15 and TRBJ1-4; no clear D gene. Trimming pared 0 bases from V and 8 bases from J, leaving 13 bases between. This CDR3 is built from 15 residues. Germline V CDR1 and CDR2: LNHNV, YYDKDF (reference sequence).

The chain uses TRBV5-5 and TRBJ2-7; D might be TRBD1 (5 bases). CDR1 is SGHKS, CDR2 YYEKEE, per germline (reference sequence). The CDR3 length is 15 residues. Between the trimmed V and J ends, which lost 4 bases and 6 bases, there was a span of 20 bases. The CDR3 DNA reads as TGTGCCAGCAGCCCCATTGGGGCGCTGGGTGGCGAGCAGTACTTC. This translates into CASSPIGALGGEQYF.

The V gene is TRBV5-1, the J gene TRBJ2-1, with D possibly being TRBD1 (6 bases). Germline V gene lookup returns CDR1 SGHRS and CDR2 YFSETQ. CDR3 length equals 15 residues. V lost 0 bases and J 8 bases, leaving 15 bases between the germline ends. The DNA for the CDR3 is TGCGCCAGCAGCTTGGGGGGGCGCGAGGCGGATGAGCAGTTCTTC. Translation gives CASSLGGREADEQFF. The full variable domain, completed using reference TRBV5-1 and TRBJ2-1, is KAGVTQTPRYLIKTRGQQVTLSCSPISGHRSVSWYQQTPGQGLQFLFEYFSETQRNKGNFPGRFSGRQFSNSRSEMNVSTLELGDSALYLCASSLGGREADEQFFGPGTRLTVL.

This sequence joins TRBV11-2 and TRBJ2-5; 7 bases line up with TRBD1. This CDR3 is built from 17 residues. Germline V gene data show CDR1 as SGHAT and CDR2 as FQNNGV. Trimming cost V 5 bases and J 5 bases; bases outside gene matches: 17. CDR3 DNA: TGTGCCAGCAGCCCTGGGTTTACAGGGGCCGGGATCGAGACCCAGTACTTC. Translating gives CASSPGFTGAGIETQYF.

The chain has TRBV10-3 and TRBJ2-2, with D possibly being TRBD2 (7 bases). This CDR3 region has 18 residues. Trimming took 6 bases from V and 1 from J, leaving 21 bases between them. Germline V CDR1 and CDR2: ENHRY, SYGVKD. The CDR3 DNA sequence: TGTGCCATCAGCGGAGCGGGGACAACCGCTAAGAACACCGGGGAGCTGTTTTTT. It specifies CAISGAGTTAKNTGELFF.

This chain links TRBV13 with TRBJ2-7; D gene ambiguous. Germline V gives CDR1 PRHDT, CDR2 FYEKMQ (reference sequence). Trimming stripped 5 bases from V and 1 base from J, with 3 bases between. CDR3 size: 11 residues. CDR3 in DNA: TGTGCCAGCAGCCTATCCTACGAGCAGTACTTC. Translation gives CASSLSYEQYF. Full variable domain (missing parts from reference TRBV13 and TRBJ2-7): AAGVIQSPRHLIKEKRETATLKCYPIPRHDTVYWYQQGPGQDPQFLISFYEKMQSDKGSIPDRFSAQQFSDYHSELNMSSLELGDSALYFCASSLSYEQYFGPGTRLTVT.

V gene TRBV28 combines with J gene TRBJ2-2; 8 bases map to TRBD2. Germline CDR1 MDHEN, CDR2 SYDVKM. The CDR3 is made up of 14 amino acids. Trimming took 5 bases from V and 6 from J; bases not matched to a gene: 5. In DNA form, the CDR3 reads TGTGCCAGCAGTCCACTAGCGGTGGCCGGGGAGCTGTTTTTT. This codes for CASSPLAVAGELFF.

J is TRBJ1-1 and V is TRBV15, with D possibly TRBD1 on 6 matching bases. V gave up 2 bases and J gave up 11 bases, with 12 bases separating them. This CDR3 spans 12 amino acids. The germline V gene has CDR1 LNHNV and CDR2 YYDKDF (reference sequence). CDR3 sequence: CATSRPGEGAFF. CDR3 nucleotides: TGTGCCACCAGCAGACCAGGGGAGGGGGCTTTCTTT.

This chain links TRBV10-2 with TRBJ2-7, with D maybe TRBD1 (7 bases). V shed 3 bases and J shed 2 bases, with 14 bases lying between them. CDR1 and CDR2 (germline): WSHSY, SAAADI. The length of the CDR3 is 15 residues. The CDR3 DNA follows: TGCGCCAGCAGTGAAGGTGCAGGGGGGCCCTACGAGCAGTACTTC. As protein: CASSEGAGGPYEQYF.

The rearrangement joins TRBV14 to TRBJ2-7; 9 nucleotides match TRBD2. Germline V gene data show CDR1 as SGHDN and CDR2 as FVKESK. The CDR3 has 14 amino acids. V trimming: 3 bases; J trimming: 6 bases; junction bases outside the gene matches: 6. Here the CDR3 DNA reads TGTGCCAGCAGCCACTTAGCGGGAGAGGGCGAGCAGTACTTC. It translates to CASSHLAGEGEQYF.

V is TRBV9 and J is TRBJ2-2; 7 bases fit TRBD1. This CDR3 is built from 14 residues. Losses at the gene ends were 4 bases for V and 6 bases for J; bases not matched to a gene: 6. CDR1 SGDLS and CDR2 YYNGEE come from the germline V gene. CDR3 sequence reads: CASSFRGLAGELFF. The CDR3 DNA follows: TGTGCCAGCAGCTTCAGGGGGTTAGCCGGGGAGCTGTTTTTT.

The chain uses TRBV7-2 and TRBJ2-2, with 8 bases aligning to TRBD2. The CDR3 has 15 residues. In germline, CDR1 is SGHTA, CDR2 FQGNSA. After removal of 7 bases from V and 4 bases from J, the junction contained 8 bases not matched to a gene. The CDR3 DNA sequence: TGTGCCAGCATTCGGGGGGGAATCGGCACCGGGGAGCTGTTTTTT. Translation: CASIRGGIGTGELFF.

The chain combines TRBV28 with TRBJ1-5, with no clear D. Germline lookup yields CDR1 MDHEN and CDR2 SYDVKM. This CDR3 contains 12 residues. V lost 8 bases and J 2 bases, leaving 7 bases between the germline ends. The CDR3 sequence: CASGWRNQPQHF. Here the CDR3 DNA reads TGTGCCAGCGGCTGGCGCAATCAGCCCCAGCATTTT.